This T cell receptor beta chain is drawn from a study of blood T cell repertoires in COVID-19. Across the whole study: T cells, B-cell-depleted T cells, or PBMCs provided the cDNA or gDNA that served as material.

In the study's own analysis: The assay estimated nucleated cells by amplifying reference gene primers. TCRdb's table, derived via immunoSEQ multiplex PCR, lists solely in-frame clones and lacks some. V, J and clone size reflect that table, while D and trimming were determined from the DNA. The sample contains around 240,000 clones, 70% to 90% of which appear only once. The sequence came from a man aged 35 to 55 with acute or convalescent COVID-19. Sequencing was performed on peripheral blood.

The chain's CDR3 is CAWSNSYGYTF. The CDR3 DNA reads TGTGCCTGGAGTAACTCATATGGCTACACCTTC. The chain recombines TRBV30 with TRBJ1-2; D not resolved. Trimming shortened V by 2 bases and J by 5 bases, and 6 bases separated the two germline ends. CDR3 length: 11 amino acids. Germline V gene sequence: CDR1 GTSNPN, CDR2 SVGIG (reference sequence). The full variable domain, in which reference TRBV30 and TRBJ1-2 provide the parts outside the CDR3, is SQTIHQWPATLVQPVGSPLSLECTVEGTSNPNLYWYRQAAGRGLQLLFYSVGIGQISSEVPQNLSASRPQDRQFILSSKKLLLSDSGFYLCAWSNSYGYTFGSGTRLTVV.